The 14 T cell receptor beta chains listed next were all sequenced from one sample in a study of identical twins. TCRdb reanalysed the 5' RACE reads using MiXCR and keeps one entry per CDR3 protein. The sample comprises 1,800,000 or so distinct CDR3 sequences, 25% to 35% of which are singletons, and about 0.27% rests with the top ten. The sample taken for sequencing was cord blood. The origin of the receptors is a newborn girl in good health.

In its sample, this clonotype was seen a few times. The chain is built from TRBV3-1 and TRBJ1-1, with D unresolved. Germline-derived CDR1 and CDR2 are LGHDT and YNNKEL (reference sequence). V lost 1 base, J lost 7 bases, and 13 bases lay in between. CDR3 length: 14 residues. DNA of the CDR3: TGTGCCAGCAGCCAAGCTCGGTTGAGGGATGAAGCTTTCTTT. This translates into CASSQARLRDEAFF.

Comment on this clonotype: This CDR3 fails to terminate in the conserved phenylalanine or tryptophan, so it likely reflects a read error. The chain links TRBV2 to TRBJ2-3; the match to TRBD1 covers 9 bases. This CDR3 is built from 18 residues. After removal of 6 bases from V and 2 bases from J, the junction contained 15 bases not matched to a gene. Germline lookup yields CDR1 SNHLY and CDR2 FYNNEI. In nucleotides, the CDR3 is TGTGCCAGCAGGGGACTACAGGGGGCACGGACACACACAGATACGCAGTATCTT. Its translation: CASRGLQGARTHTDTQYL.

The sample holds one count of this clonotype. The chain links TRBV6-1 to TRBJ2-3, with D possibly matching TRBD2 (6 bases). The CDR3 spans 18 residues. CDR1 is MNHNS and CDR2 is SASEGT in the germline V gene. Trimming stripped 6 bases from V and 4 bases from J, with 26 bases between. For the CDR3, the DNA is TGTGCCAGCAGGTCGGGTCTATTGGCGGGATCGTACCCAGATACGCAGTATTTT. Protein: CASRSGLLAGSYPDTQYF.

This CDR3 reads CASSENRVVGEAFF. The CDR3 bases are TGTGCCAGCAGTGAAAACAGGGTTGTGGGTGAAGCTTTCTTT. The V gene is TRBV2, the J gene TRBJ1-1, with D maybe TRBD1 (6 bases). The CDR3 is 14 residues long. Germline CDR1 SNHLY, CDR2 FYNNEI. V lost 2 bases, J lost 7 bases, and 14 bases lay in between.

This clonotype was recorded many times. This chain connects TRBV6-6 to TRBJ2-7; a weak D match, TRBD2 (6 bases). The CDR3 has 12 residues. Germline CDR1 and CDR2: MNHNY and SVGAGI (reference sequence). Trimming removed 8 bases from V and 5 bases from J, with 13 bases in between. CDR3 in amino acids: CASSGLANEQYF. The CDR3 DNA reads as TGTGCCAGCTCCGGTCTAGCGAACGAGCAGTACTTC.

J is TRBJ1-2 and V is TRBV20-1; D is unclear. The CDR3 contains 15 residues. Germline CDR1 is DFQATT and CDR2 is SNEGSKA (reference sequence). Trimming pared 0 bases from V and 2 bases from J, leaving 13 bases between. The CDR3 DNA follows: TGCAGTGCTAGAGATCGCGGCAACCTAAACTATGGCTACACCTTC. It translates to CSARDRGNLNYGYTF.

This chain links TRBV20-1 with TRBJ2-7; D gene uncertain. V was pared by 0 bases and J by 3 bases, with 6 bases between. The CDR3 sequence is 12 residues long. Germline V gene data show CDR1 as DFQATT and CDR2 as SNEGSKA (reference sequence). CDR3 residues: CSARESFYEQYF. The DNA for the CDR3 is TGCAGTGCTAGAGAATCTTTCTACGAGCAGTACTTC.

The chain is built from TRBV14 and TRBJ1-6; no clear D gene. The V gene lost 1 base and the J gene lost 10 bases, with 11 bases spanning the gap. Germline-derived CDR1 and CDR2 are SGHDN and FVKESK. CDR3 size: 14 residues. The CDR3 DNA is TGTGCCAGCAGCCAAGTCCCGGGAGGATCACCCCTCCACTTT. Translation gives CASSQVPGGSPLHF.

The chain combines TRBV20-1 with TRBJ1-2; 7 bases are shared with TRBD1. Germline CDR1 is DFQATT and CDR2 is SNEGSKA (reference sequence). The CDR3 totals 14 residues. Trimming cost V 6 bases and J 4 bases; bases outside gene matches: 11. The chain's CDR3 is CSARKEDRSYGYTF. As DNA, the CDR3 is TGCAGTGCCCGTAAAGAGGACAGGAGCTATGGCTACACCTTC.

This clonotype was counted a few times. The V gene is TRBV2, the J gene TRBJ1-1; D not resolved. CDR1 is SNHLY and CDR2 is FYNNEI in the germline V gene. The CDR3 length is 12 residues. Trimming pared 7 bases from V and 0 bases from J, leaving 6 bases between. CDR3 sequence (DNA): TGTGCCAGCATGGGATTGAACACTGAAGCTTTCTTT. This encodes CASMGLNTEAFF.

In regard to this clonotype: The junction and the germline gene differ at one end; a read error may be behind it. This sequence joins TRBV20-1 and TRBJ1-6; D unresolved. The CDR3 runs 14 residues. In germline, CDR1 is DFQATT, CDR2 SNEGSKA (reference sequence). Here the CDR3 reads CSTSSGGGNSPLHF. In DNA, the CDR3 is TGCAGTACTAGCTCGGGAGGTGGGAATTCACCCCTCCACTTT.

This sequence joins TRBV10-3 and TRBJ1-3; D unresolved. The V and J ends lost 3 bases and 2 bases respectively, with 2 bases between them. The CDR3 spans 12 residues. The germline V gene encodes CDR1 ENHRY and CDR2 SYGVKD. For the CDR3, the DNA is TGTGCCATCAGTGAAGCTGGAAACACCATATATTTT. It encodes CAISEAGNTIYF.

The chain combines TRBV20-1 with TRBJ2-3; 8 positions agree with TRBD2. Trimming removed 6 bases from V and 0 bases from J; junction bases left unmatched: 8. The CDR3 sequence is 15 residues long. Germline CDR1 reads DFQATT; CDR2 reads SNEGSKA (reference sequence). CDR3 in amino acids: CSAHLAGISTDTQYF. CDR3 DNA: TGCAGTGCCCATCTAGCGGGTATTAGCACAGATACGCAGTATTTT.

The chain is built from TRBV12-3 or TRBV12-4 and TRBJ1-1, with D possibly TRBD1 on 5 matching bases. This CDR3 contains 14 residues. Trimming stripped 3 bases from V and 5 bases from J, with 13 bases between. CDR3 in DNA: TGTGCCAGCAGTTTTAGGCAGGGCAGAACTGAAGCTTTCTTT. Protein product: CASSFRQGRTEAFF.